A selection of T cell receptor beta chains follows, all from one sample in a study of T-cell memory formation after mild COVID-19. TCRdb recomputed calls from the 5' RACE reads with MiXCR, one row per CDR3 protein. The profile covers around 300,000 distinct CDR3 sequences, with about a sixth appearing a single time and under 30% taken by the ten largest. The sequenced sample consisted of PBMCs or a T cell subset sorted from them (not recorded which). These receptors were collected from a man between 18 and 29 years old who had mild COVID-19 (a few samples of this study predate the infection). Cell type and time point are not known. The CDR3 runs from the conserved cysteine through the conserved F or W. The D gene is left open where the match is weak. Only part of the rows carry a size: once, few, many, or a class if the clone is expanded.

size	J	V	D	CDR3	DNA
-	TRBJ1-1	TRBV19	TRBD1	CASSIGTGTKTEAFF	TGTGCCAGTAGTATTGGGACAGGGACGAAGACTGAAGCTTTCTTT
-	TRBJ2-2	TRBV9	-	CASSVGADDIGELFF	TGTGCCAGCAGCGTAGGCGCGGACGACATCGGGGAGCTGTTTTTT
many	TRBJ2-3	TRBV30	TRBD2	CAWSVGGAYTQYF	TGTGCCTGGAGTGTCGGGGGGGCGTATACGCAGTATTTT
few	TRBJ1-5	TRBV20-1	TRBD1	CSARRGQGNQPQHF	TGCAGTGCCCGACGGGGACAGGGCAATCAGCCCCAGCATTTT
few	TRBJ2-1	TRBV12-3/TRBV12-4	-	CASNPSNRYNEQFF	TGTGCCAGCAACCCATCGAACCGTTACAATGAGCAGTTCTTC
-	TRBJ2-5	TRBV4-3	-	CASSQDQPTSYETQYF	TGCGCCAGCAGCCAAGATCAGCCGACGAGCTACGAGACCCAGTACTTC
-	TRBJ2-7	TRBV5-1	TRBD2	CASSLAPGSGRHYEQYF	TGCGCCAGCAGCTTGGCCCCAGGGAGCGGGAGGCACTACGAGCAGTACTTC
few	TRBJ1-6	TRBV9	TRBD1	CASRRQGSSYNSPLHF	TGTGCCAGCAGGCGACAGGGAAGCTCCTATAATTCACCCCTCCACTTT
many	TRBJ2-5	TRBV7-6	-	CASSAVRGHQETQYF	TGTGCCAGCAGCGCCGTGAGGGGACACCAAGAGACCCAGTACTTC
few	TRBJ2-7	TRBV11-1	-	CASSLPRGGSYEQYF	TGTGCCAGCAGCCTTCCCAGGGGCGGATCCTACGAGCAGTACTTC
-	TRBJ1-5	TRBV30	TRBD1	CAWKLQGGSQPQHF	TGTGCCTGGAAATTACAGGGGGGTAGTCAGCCCCAGCATTTT